This T cell receptor (beta chain) was obtained from a study of blood T cell repertoires in COVID-19. The overall study: Acute and convalescent COVID-19 specimens originated in the United States, Italy and Spain. PBMCs, B-cell-depleted T cells, or T cells were the source of the cDNA or gDNA that made up the material.

In the original processing: The assay estimated nucleated cells by amplifying reference gene primers. Here immunoSEQ multiplex PCR was the method, and the copy in TCRdb shows in-frame clones only, minus some. Clone size and V and J calls were adopted from that table, with D and trimming inferred from the DNA. This table holds under 60,000 clones, about 87% found once. Seattle-derived patients entered the study during active infection and were followed longitudinally. The TCR comes from a woman aged 60-75 years with COVID-19, enrolled during active disease. Sequenced: peripheral blood.

The CDR3 DNA reads as TGCAGCGTAAAGGCAGGGGGTAGGATTGAGCAGTTCTTC. Encoded protein: CSVKAGGRIEQFF. The chain links TRBV29-1 to TRBJ2-1; the match to TRBD1 covers 7 bases. Losses at the gene ends were 6 bases for V and 9 bases for J; bases not matched to a gene: 11. The length of the CDR3 is 13 residues. Germline lookup yields CDR1 SQVTM and CDR2 ANQGSEA.